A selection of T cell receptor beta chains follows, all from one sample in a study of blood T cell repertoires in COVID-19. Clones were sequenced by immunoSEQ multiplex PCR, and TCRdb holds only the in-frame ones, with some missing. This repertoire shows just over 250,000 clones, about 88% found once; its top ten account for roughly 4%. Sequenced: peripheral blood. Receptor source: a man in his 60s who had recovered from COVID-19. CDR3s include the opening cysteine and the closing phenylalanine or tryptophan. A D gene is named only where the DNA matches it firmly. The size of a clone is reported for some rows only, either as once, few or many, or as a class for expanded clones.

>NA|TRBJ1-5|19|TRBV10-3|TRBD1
TGTGCCATCAGTGAGTCACGGACAGGGGGCGGCTATAGCAATCAGCCCCAGCATTTT
CAISESRTGGGYSNQPQHF
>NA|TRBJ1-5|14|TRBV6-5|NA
TGTGCCAGCAGTCATCAGGGCACAGATCAGCCCCAGCATTTT
CASSHQGTDQPQHF
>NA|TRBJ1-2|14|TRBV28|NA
TGTGCCAGCAGTCCACGTAAAACACACTATGGCTACACCTTC
CASSPRKTHYGYTF
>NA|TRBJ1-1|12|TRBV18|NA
TGTGCCAGCTCCCGTGTGGGAGGTGAAGCTTTCTTT
CASSRVGGEAFF
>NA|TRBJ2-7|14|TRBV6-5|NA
TGTGCCAGTGATTTAACAGGCTCTTCCTACGAGCAGTACTTC
CASDLTGSSYEQYF
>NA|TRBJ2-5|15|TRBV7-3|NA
TGTGCCAGCAGCTTAGGGCAGTCCAACCAAGAGACCCAGTACTTC
CASSLGQSNQETQYF
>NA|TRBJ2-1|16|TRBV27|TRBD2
TGTGCCAGCAGCCACAACGGACTAGCGGGTTACAATGAGCAGTTCTTC
CASSHNGLAGYNEQFF
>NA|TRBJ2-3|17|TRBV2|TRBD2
TGTGCCAGCAGGGCCCCCATAGCGGGGGCCGGCACAGATACGCAGTATTTT
CASRAPIAGAGTDTQYF
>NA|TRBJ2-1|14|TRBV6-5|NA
TGTGCCAGCAGTTACAGAGAGGTGGTGCGAGAGCAGTTCTTC
CASSYREVVREQFF
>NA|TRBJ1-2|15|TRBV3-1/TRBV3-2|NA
TGTGCCAGCAGCCAAGACCTTGGACAAGACTATGGCTACACCTTC
CASSQDLGQDYGYTF
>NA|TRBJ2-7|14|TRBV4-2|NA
TGTGCCAGCAGCCAAGTTGGGGACTTCCACGAGCAGTACTTC
CASSQVGDFHEQYF
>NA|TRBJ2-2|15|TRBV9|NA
TGTGCCAGCAGCGTAGGGGGCAGGGTTACCGGGGAGCTGTTTTTT
CASSVGGRVTGELFF
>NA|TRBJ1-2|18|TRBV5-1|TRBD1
TGCGCCAGCAGCTCCCAGACCCCCGGGACAGGGTTTCGGTATGGCTACACCTTC
CASSSQTPGTGFRYGYTF
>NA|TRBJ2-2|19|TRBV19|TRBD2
TGTGCCAGTAGTCCCCGTCTAGCTAGCGGGGGGGCGAACACCGGGGAGCTGTTTTTT
CASSPRLASGGANTGELFF
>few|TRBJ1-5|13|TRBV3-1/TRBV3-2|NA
TGTGCCAGCAGCCAAGGGACAGCCTTTGTGTTGCATTTT
CASSQGTAFVLHF
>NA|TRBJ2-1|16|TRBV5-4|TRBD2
TGTGCCAGCAGCTTGCCCGGGACTAGCTCATACAATGAGCAGTTCTTC
CASSLPGTSSYNEQFF
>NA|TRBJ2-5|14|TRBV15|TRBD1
TGTGCCACCAGCAGGGTACAGGGGGCTGAGACCCAGTACTTC
CATSRVQGAETQYF
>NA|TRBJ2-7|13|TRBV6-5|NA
TGTGCCAGCAGTTACCAAGGGAGATACGAGCAGTACTTC
CASSYQGRYEQYF
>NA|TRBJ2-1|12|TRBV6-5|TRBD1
TGTGCCAGCAGTTTACAGGGGCGTGAGCAGTTCTTC
CASSLQGREQFF
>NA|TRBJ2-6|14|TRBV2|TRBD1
TGTGCCAGAAGGGACAGGGCTGGGGCCAACGTCCTGACTTTC
CARRDRAGANVLTF